Following are 11 T cell receptor beta chains from one sample sequenced in a study of OX40 agonist ivuxolimab in advanced cancers. Sequencing was performed with immunoSEQ multiplex PCR; in TCRdb, only in-frame clones are kept and a portion is missing. The repertoire has roughly 61,000 clones, roughly 85% of them found once; the top ten carry less than 0.45%. This sample comprised CD4+ or CD8+ T cells sorted from blood, obtained in a trial of the OX40 agonist ivuxolimab. These receptors were taken from an adult with an advanced solid tumor such as melanoma, head and neck, liver or kidney cancer.

The gene calls are TRBV7-2 and TRBJ2-7; possibly TRBD1 or TRBD2 for D (5 bases each). Trimming pared 5 bases from V and 2 bases from J, leaving 13 bases between. Germline V lookup: CDR1 SGHTA, CDR2 FQGNSA. The CDR3 is made up of 14 amino acids. CDR3 sequence: CASSPGAQTYEQYF. The CDR3 nucleotides read TGTGCCAGCAGCCCCGGGGCACAAACCTACGAGCAGTACTTC. Based on the CDR3 plus reference TRBV7-2 and TRBJ2-7, the full variable domain is GAGVSQSPSNKVTEKGKDVELRCDPISGHTALYWYRQSLGQGLEFLIYFQGNSAPDKSGLPSDRFSAERTGGSVSTLTIQRTQQEDSAVYLCASSPGAQTYEQYFGPGTRLTVT.

J is TRBJ2-5 and V is TRBV11-2, with a possible D match to TRBD1 (8 bases). CDR3 length equals 14 residues. Trimming removed 3 bases at V and 5 bases at J, with 13 bases between. Germline V gene data show CDR1 as SGHAT and CDR2 as FQNNGV. The CDR3 region is CASSFIQGGETQYF. The DNA for the CDR3 is TGTGCCAGCAGCTTTATACAGGGGGGGGAGACCCAGTACTTC.

The CDR3 nucleotides are TGTGCCAGCAGCTTAATTCCGGCAGCTGGGACAGATACGCAGTATTTT. Translated, it gives CASSLIPAAGTDTQYF. This chain connects TRBV7-2 to TRBJ2-3; D not resolved. CDR1 SGHTA and CDR2 FQGNSA come from the germline V gene. With 2 bases removed from V and 3 bases from J, the gap between germline ends came to 15 bases. This CDR3 region has 16 residues.

V and J are TRBV7-9 and TRBJ1-2, with a possible D match to TRBD1 (5 bases). Germline lookup yields CDR1 SEHNR and CDR2 FQNEAQ (reference sequence). The V and J ends lost 1 base and 4 bases respectively, with 10 bases between them. The CDR3 has 14 amino acids. The CDR3 DNA follows: TGTGCCAGCAGCTTAGACAGGCCCACCTATGGCTACACCTTC. Translation: CASSLDRPTYGYTF. Supplemented by reference TRBV7-9 and TRBJ1-2, the full variable domain reads DTGVSQNPRHKITKRGQNVTFRCDPISEHNRLYWYRQTLGQGPEFLTYFQNEAQLEKSRLLSDRFSAERPKGSFSTLEIQRTEQGDSAMYLCASSLDRPTYGYTFGSGTRLTVV.

The J gene is TRBJ2-3, the V gene TRBV19, with unresolved D. The CDR3 totals 16 residues. V was cut by 5 bases and J by 2 bases, with 17 bases left in between. CDR1 and CDR2 from the germline V gene are LNHDA and SQIVND (reference sequence). DNA of the CDR3: TGTGCCAGTAGTCCGCGGTCCACAGACCTCACAGATACGCAGTATTTT. Translated: CASSPRSTDLTDTQYF. The full variable domain, in which reference TRBV19 and TRBJ2-3 provide the parts outside the CDR3, is DGGITQSPKYLFRKEGQNVTLSCEQNLNHDAMYWYRQDPGQGLRLIYYSQIVNDFQKGDIAEGYSVSREKKESFPLTVTSAQKNPTAFYLCASSPRSTDLTDTQYFGPGTRLTVL.

This sequence joins TRBV2 and TRBJ2-7, with D uncertain. Trimming stripped 6 bases from V and 3 bases from J, with 9 bases between. CDR1 is SNHLY, CDR2 FYNNEI, per germline. CDR3 length: 12 amino acids. The CDR3 reads CASSLDLYEQYF. For the CDR3, the DNA is TGTGCCAGCAGCCTTGACCTCTACGAGCAGTACTTC.

V is TRBV6-6 and J is TRBJ2-5; 14 bases line up with TRBD2. V trimming: 5 bases; J trimming: 5 bases; junction bases outside the gene matches: 7. This CDR3 contains 16 residues. From germline, CDR1 is MNHNY and CDR2 SVGAGI (reference sequence). In DNA, the CDR3 is TGTGCCAGCAGTGGGCGGACTAGCGGGGGGTACGAGACCCAGTACTTC. The encoded protein is CASSGRTSGGYETQYF.

The rearrangement joins TRBV9 to TRBJ1-5, with 7 bases identical to TRBD1. J lost 5 bases, V lost 1 base, and 6 bases had no gene match. This CDR3 comprises 15 residues. Germline CDR1 reads SGDLS; CDR2 reads YYNGEE. CDR3 in DNA: TGTGCCAGCAGCGTAAGTTGGGACAGTGATCAGCCCCAGCATTTT. Translated: CASSVSWDSDQPQHF.

The CDR3 loop is CASSRGEGPQPQHF. CDR3 DNA: TGTGCCAGCAGCCGGGGGGAGGGACCCCAGCCCCAGCATTTT. V gene TRBV7-2 combines with J gene TRBJ1-5; the D gene is possibly TRBD1 (5 bases). The CDR3 loop spans 14 amino acids. The germline CDR1 and CDR2 sequences are SGHTA and FQGNSA. The V and J ends lost 5 bases and 7 bases respectively, with 15 bases between them.

The chain has TRBV2 and TRBJ2-2, with D possibly being TRBD1 (6 bases). V shed 6 bases and J shed 3 bases, with 14 bases lying between them. Germline V gives CDR1 SNHLY, CDR2 FYNNEI. This CDR3 is 15 amino acids long. This chain's CDR3 is CASSSQGWDTGELFF. DNA of the CDR3: TGTGCCAGCAGCTCACAGGGATGGGACACCGGGGAGCTGTTTTTT.

As regards this clone: The sample holds other DNA sequences that translate to the same CDR3. The J gene is TRBJ2-7, the V gene TRBV6-5; tentatively, D is TRBD1 (6 bases). Per germline, CDR1 MNHEY and CDR2 SVGAGI. Between the trimmed V and J ends, which lost 0 bases and 2 bases, there was a span of 11 bases. This CDR3 has 15 amino acids. CDR3 nucleotides: TGTGCCAGCAGTTACTCGGGTCAGGGGACCTACGAGCAGTACTTC. This codes for CASSYSGQGTYEQYF.